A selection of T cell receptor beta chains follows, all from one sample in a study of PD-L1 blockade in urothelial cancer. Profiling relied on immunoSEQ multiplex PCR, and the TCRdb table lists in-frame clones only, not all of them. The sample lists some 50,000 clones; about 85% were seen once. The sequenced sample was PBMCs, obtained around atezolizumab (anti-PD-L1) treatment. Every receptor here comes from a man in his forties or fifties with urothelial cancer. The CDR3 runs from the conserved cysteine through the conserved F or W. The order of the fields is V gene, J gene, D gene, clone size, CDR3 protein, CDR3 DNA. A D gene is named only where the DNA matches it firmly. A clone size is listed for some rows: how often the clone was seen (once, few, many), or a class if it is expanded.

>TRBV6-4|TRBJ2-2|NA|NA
CASSLLLNTGELFF
TGTGCCAGCAGTTTACTTTTGAACACCGGGGAGCTGTTTTTT
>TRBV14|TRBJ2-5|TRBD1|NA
CASSSDRVATQYF
TGTGCCAGCAGTTCCGACAGGGTGGCGACCCAGTACTTC
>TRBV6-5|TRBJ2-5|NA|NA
CASSYAPHREAQYF
TGTGCCAGCAGTTACGCCCCCCATAGGGAGGCCCAGTACTTC
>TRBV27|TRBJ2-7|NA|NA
CASSLRPGFYEQYF
TGTGCCAGCAGTCTGCGACCGGGGTTCTACGAGCAGTACTTC
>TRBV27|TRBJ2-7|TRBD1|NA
CASGWDSQYEQYF
TGTGCCAGCGGCTGGGACAGCCAATACGAGCAGTACTTC
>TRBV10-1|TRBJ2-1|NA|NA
CASSNPGQGDEQFF
TGCGCCAGCAGTAATCCAGGGCAAGGGGATGAGCAGTTCTTC
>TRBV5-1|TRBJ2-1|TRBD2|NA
CASSPTLAATYNEQFF
TGCGCCAGCAGCCCGACCCTAGCGGCCACCTACAATGAGCAGTTCTTC
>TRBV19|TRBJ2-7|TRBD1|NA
CASSVRQGYQQYF
TGTGCCAGTAGTGTGCGACAGGGCTATCAGCAGTACTTC
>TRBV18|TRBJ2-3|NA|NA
CASSVPGHFSTDTQYF
TGTGCCAGCTCCGTACCGGGACACTTTTCGACAGATACGCAGTATTTT
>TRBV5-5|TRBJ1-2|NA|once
CASSINGEVSDGYTF
TGTGCCAGCAGCATCAATGGGGAGGTCAGTGATGGCTACACCTTC
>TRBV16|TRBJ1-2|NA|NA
CASSQDGIRPYGYTF
TGTGCCAGCAGCCAAGACGGGATTCGTCCTTATGGCTACACCTTC
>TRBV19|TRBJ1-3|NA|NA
CASSATGSGNTIYF
TGTGCCAGTAGCGCCACCGGCTCTGGAAACACCATATATTTT
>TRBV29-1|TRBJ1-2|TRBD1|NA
CSVATGVYGYTF
TGCAGCGTTGCGACAGGGGTATATGGCTACACCTTC
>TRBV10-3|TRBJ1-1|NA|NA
CAISSSLGPVEAFF
TGTGCCATCAGTTCTTCTCTGGGGCCGGTTGAAGCTTTCTTT
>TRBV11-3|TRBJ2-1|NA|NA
CASSLDGTRLFF
TGTGCCAGCAGCTTAGATGGGACTCGCTTGTTCTTC
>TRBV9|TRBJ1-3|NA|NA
CASSVLEAGRLSGNTIYF
TGTGCCAGCAGCGTTTTGGAGGCAGGGAGGCTCTCTGGAAACACCATATATTTT
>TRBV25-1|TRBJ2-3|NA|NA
CASSVEGGIDTQYF
TGTGCCAGCAGTGTTGAGGGGGGGATAGATACGCAGTATTTT
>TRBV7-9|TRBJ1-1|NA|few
CASTNSNPNTEAFF
TGTGCCAGCACCAACAGCAATCCTAACACTGAAGCTTTCTTT
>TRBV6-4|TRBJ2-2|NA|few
CASSERDTGELFF
TGTGCCAGCAGTGAGCGGGACACCGGGGAGCTGTTTTTT